This T cell receptor beta chain was recorded in a study of blood T cell repertoires in COVID-19 (dated by TCRdb to about 2020). Regarding the study in general: Collaborator samples came from the United States, Italy and Spain and covered acute and convalescent phases of COVID-19. The prospective study material was composed of cDNA or gDNA derived from T cells, B-cell-depleted T cells, or PBMCs. Subjects who had been exposed to COVID-19, were actively infected with it, or had recovered from it provided the deeply sampled blood TCRbeta repertoires that made up the dataset. The repertoires were released in a freely available public database intended as a resource for research on the immune response to SARS-CoV-2. The samples were drawn from two sources: the first 160 participants of the ongoing ImmuneRACE study, and 1,000 to 1,500 subjects contributed by 6 global collaborators. Nearly every sample came with metadata listing a de-identified subject ID, COVID-19 status, age in years and sex. Where available, HLA class I and class II types were taken from metadata supplied by the sample provider and were not determined by assay-based typing.

Based on the germline V gene, the CDR1 and CDR2 sequences are MNHNS and SASEGT. Clipping removes 3 bases from V and 4 bases from J, with 5 as the unmatched junction base count. Inclusive of the bounding cysteine and phenylalanine, the CDR3 is 15 residues long. Kept here is only the CDR3 DNA, which spans 45 bases and is read in frame from base 1. The study at large found these results: How much clinical and demographic metadata was included differed by source and by participant, and the metadata was provided uncurated.

In regard to this clone: Its antigen is unknown. No qualities accompany the bases; no much larger clone lies one base away.

Participants in the prospective study were enrolled through a virtual design, were aged 18 to 89 years, and lived in approximately 25 United States geographic areas. Cohort assignment in the prospective study relied on participant-reported clinical history from a screening survey and a study questionnaire. Exposed participants had been in contact with someone with a PCR-confirmed or clinician-diagnosed COVID-19 case within 2 weeks of study entry. In the prospective study, mobile phlebotomists collected whole blood, serum and a nasopharyngeal or oropharyngeal swab from each participant. Over a roughly two-month period, participants in the prospective study had the option of providing additional blood draws and questionnaires. Before DNA extraction, prospective study blood samples were shipped either frozen or at room temperature. TCRbeta CDR3 regions were amplified from genomic DNA using the immunoSEQ Assay, a bias-controlled multiplex PCR. Per the authors' processing: The number of nucleated cells in each sample was estimated by amplification of reference gene primers within the assay. To quantify the absolute abundance of each unique TCRbeta CDR3 rearrangement, sequence reads were collapsed and filtered. For each sample, productive Simpson clonality was calculated as the square root of Simpson's diversity index over productive rearrangements. As stored in TCRdb, this immuneACCESS dataset retains in-frame rearrangements with V and J assigned. A fraction of the clones does not appear; measured against another copy, unresolved V genes explain less than half of the discrepancy, and the remainder lacks a known reason. That table gives V, J and clone size, and the DNA gave D and trimming. The sample yields a few hundred thousand clones; about 90% were counted once. The ten largest clones add up to roughly 16% of the sample.

The sequenced sample was PBMCs or T cells enriched from blood (not recorded which). Rearrangement joined TRBV6-1 to TRBJ1-2, and 10 bases in between align with TRBD1. This TCR derives from a man younger than 45 who had been exposed to COVID-19. The CDR3 corresponds to CASSDPDRGIYGYTF. The bases read TGTGCCAGCAGTGACCCGGACAGGGGGATCTATGGCTACACCTTC.